The 27 T cell receptor beta chains in this list originate from one sample, sequenced in a study of beta chain features in type 1 diabetes (dated by TCRdb to the late 2010s). Library preparation was by the immunoSEQ multiplex PCR assay. The entire amount of isolated RNA was reverse transcribed using the High Capacity cDNA Reverse Transcription Kit, so the sequenced TCRB transcripts were expressed ones. The immuneACCESS repertoire file appears here via TCRdb, limited to in-frame rearrangements. These files lack a portion of the clones; in checked studies, under half of the deficit traces to unresolved V genes, and the cause of the others is not known. Present in this sample are about 250,000 clones, roughly a tenth of which were seen just once. Of the sample, around 0.017% is held by the ten largest clones. Antigens of these TCRs are unknown. Points the paper makes about the study in general: In all four CD4+ subsets, TCRB CDR3 length was moderately but significantly shorter in type 1 diabetes patients.

Sequencing was done on a sample of naive CD4+ T cells from blood. Reading the label with the study, this specimen's cell subset or site is: true naive CD4+ T cells. These receptors all come from a man under 40 with type 1 diabetes.

This clone was observed a handful of times. This rearrangement joins TRBV6-1 to TRBJ1-5; possibly TRBD1 for D (5 bases). This CDR3 spans 15 amino acids. With 6 bases removed from V and 2 bases from J, the gap between germline ends came to 14 bases. CDR1 and CDR2 (germline): MNHNS, SASEGT. The CDR3 region is CASSLAGSGNQPQHF. The CDR3 DNA sequence: TGTGCCAGCAGCCTGGCAGGGTCCGGCAATCAGCCCCAGCATTTT.

The gene calls are TRBV2 and TRBJ1-4, with D possibly being TRBD1 (5 bases). V was pared by 0 bases and J by 7 bases, with 18 bases between. The CDR3 totals 17 residues. Germline-derived CDR1 and CDR2 are SNHLY and FYNNEI. CDR3 sequence: CASSEALPAGIAEKLFF. The CDR3 DNA follows: TGTGCCAGCAGTGAAGCGCTTCCGGCAGGGATTGCTGAAAAACTGTTTTTT. Full variable domain (missing parts from reference TRBV2 and TRBJ1-4): EPEVTQTPSHQVTQMGQEVILRCVPISNHLYFYWYRQILGQKVEFLVSFYNNEISEKSEIFDDQFSVERPDGSNFTLKIRSTKLEDSAMYFCASSEALPAGIAEKLFFGSGTQLSVL.

V gene TRBV6-6 combines with J gene TRBJ1-5; D remains ambiguous. Germline V CDR1 and CDR2: MNHNY, SVGAGI (reference sequence). Trimming cost V 0 bases and J 8 bases, with 5 bases left between them. The CDR3 consists of 12 residues. For the CDR3, the DNA is TGTGCCAGCAGTTACTCATCTGAGCCCCAGCATTTT. Protein sequence: CASSYSSEPQHF.

The V call is TRBV7-8, the J call TRBJ2-1; 8 bases fit TRBD2. J was trimmed by 7 bases and V by 1 base; bases with no gene match: 9. From germline, CDR1 is SGHVS and CDR2 FQNEAQ. The CDR3 has 16 amino acids. This CDR3 reads CASSLGQAGGGNEQFF. Written as DNA, the CDR3 is TGTGCCAGCAGCTTAGGACAGGCGGGGGGCGGAAATGAGCAGTTCTTC. The full variable domain, its missing parts supplied by reference TRBV7-8 and TRBJ2-1, is GAGVSQSPRYKVAKRGQDVALRCDPISGHVSLFWYQQALGQGPEFLTYFQNEAQLDKSGLPSDRFFAERPEGSVSTLKIQRTQQEDSAVYLCASSLGQAGGGNEQFFGPGTRLTVL.

In DNA, the CDR3 is TGTGCCAGCTCACCTGGGGGGAACTATGGCTACACCTTC. Translating gives CASSPGGNYGYTF. The chain uses TRBV18 and TRBJ1-2, with D perhaps TRBD1 (5 bases). The CDR3 has 13 amino acids. CDR1 KGHSH and CDR2 LQKENI come from the germline V gene. The ends were cut back, 3 bases at V and 2 bases at J, with 7 bases in the middle.

This clone turned up a few times. The chain couples TRBV4-2 to TRBJ2-1; D is perhaps TRBD2 (6 bases). The V end lost 1 base, the J end lost 10 bases, and 14 bases lay between the germline ends. Germline loops: CDR1 LGHNA, CDR2 YNFKEQ. The CDR3 has 14 amino acids. The CDR3 DNA follows: TGTGCCAGCAGCCAAGTGGGAGCGGGTAAAGAGCAGTTCTTC. As protein: CASSQVGAGKEQFF.

This clone was observed a few times. J is TRBJ2-7 and V is TRBV19; possible D gene TRBD2, 6 bases. V was pared by 5 bases and J by 0 bases, with 11 bases between. This CDR3 has 14 amino acids. Germline V gene data show CDR1 as LNHDA and CDR2 as SQIVND (reference sequence). The CDR3 sequence: CASSPRGGSYEQYF. The CDR3 coding sequence is TGTGCCAGTAGTCCGCGGGGAGGCTCCTACGAGCAGTACTTC.

This clone has more than one count but fewer than ten. This sequence joins TRBV2 and TRBJ2-7, with 9 bases that match TRBD2. CDR1 SNHLY and CDR2 FYNNEI come from the germline V gene. CDR3 length equals 13 residues. With 8 bases clipped from V and 1 base from J, the junction kept 3 bases outside the gene matches. The CDR3 DNA reads TGTGCCAGCCAGCGGGGGGCGTCCTACGAGCAGTACTTC. Its translation is CASQRGASYEQYF.

This clone was recorded a few times. The rearrangement joins TRBV29-1 to TRBJ2-2; a possible D gene is TRBD1 (7 bases). V lost 7 bases, J lost 4 bases, and 13 bases lay in between. Germline CDR1 SQVTM, CDR2 ANQGSEA. This CDR3 comprises 13 residues. The CDR3 reads CSGKQGGTGELFF. For the CDR3, the DNA is TGCAGCGGGAAGCAGGGGGGCACCGGGGAGCTGTTTTTT.

This clone showed up just a few times. The genes are TRBV5-4 and TRBJ1-5; tentatively, D is TRBD1 (6 bases). The CDR3 is 14 residues long. Trimming took 4 bases from V and 0 from J, leaving 8 bases between them. Germline lookup yields CDR1 SGHNT and CDR2 YYREEE (reference sequence). CDR3 sequence (DNA): TGTGCCAGCAGCCCGGACAGTAGCAATCAGCCCCAGCATTTT. Its protein product is CASSPDSSNQPQHF. Full variable domain (outside the CDR3, taken from reference TRBV5-4 and TRBJ1-5): ETGVTQSPTHLIKTRGQQVTLRCSSQSGHNTVSWYQQALGQGPQFIFQYYREEENGRGNFPPRFSGLQFPNYSSELNVNALELDDSALYLCASSPDSSNQPQHFGDGTRLSIL.

The CDR3 sequence is CASRGRRDTEAFF. In DNA form, the CDR3 reads TGTGCCAGTAGGGGAAGGAGGGACACTGAAGCTTTCTTT. The V call is TRBV19, the J call TRBJ1-1; no clear D gene. This CDR3 is 13 amino acids long. Germline V gene lookup returns CDR1 LNHDA and CDR2 SQIVND (reference sequence). Trimming removed 6 bases at V and 3 bases at J, with 11 bases between.

This clone was recorded a few times. The chain has TRBV7-9 and TRBJ2-7; a weak D match, TRBD2 (6 bases). The germline V and J ends were trimmed by 5 bases and 5 bases, with 13 bases remaining between them. The CDR3 loop spans 13 amino acids. Germline V lookup: CDR1 SEHNR, CDR2 FQNEAQ (reference sequence). CDR3 coding DNA: TGTGCCAGCAGCCCCGGGAGTCCCCACGAGCAGTACTTC. Its protein is CASSPGSPHEQYF.

This clone was observed a few times. The V and J genes are TRBV4-1 and TRBJ2-5, with TRBD2 identical over 8 bases. From germline, CDR1 is MGHRA and CDR2 YSYEKL. J was trimmed by 1 base and V by 2 bases; bases with no gene match: 12. The CDR3 runs to 18 residues. CDR3 region: CASSQIFRQRGSQETQYF. In DNA form, the CDR3 reads TGCGCCAGCAGCCAAATCTTCCGGCAGCGGGGGAGCCAAGAGACCCAGTACTTC.

This clone has only one observation. The chain combines TRBV6-6 with TRBJ2-1; 12 bases fit TRBD2. Germline loops: CDR1 MNHNY, CDR2 SVGAGI (reference sequence). The CDR3 is 16 residues long. Trimming took 4 bases from V and 13 from J; bases not matched to a gene: 14. This CDR3 is CASSFDLAGGPPNQFF. In nucleotides, the CDR3 is TGTGCCAGCAGTTTCGATCTAGCGGGGGGGCCCCCCAACCAGTTCTTC.

As DNA, the CDR3 is TGTGCCAGCAGCCGTAACAACCGAGGGCATGGCTACACCTTC. Amino acid sequence: CASSRNNRGHGYTF. The chain uses TRBV7-3 and TRBJ1-2; D remains ambiguous. The V end lost 5 bases, the J end lost 6 bases, and 16 bases lay between the germline ends. Germline CDR1 and CDR2: SGHTA and FQGTGA. This CDR3 region has 14 residues.

The chain carries TRBV6-4 and TRBJ2-7; 7 bases agree with TRBD1. Trimming at V came to 5 bases and at J to 0 bases, leaving 4 bases not matched to a gene. The CDR3 spans 14 residues. From germline, CDR1 is MRHNA and CDR2 SNTAGT. CDR3 in amino acids: CASSKGQPSYEQYF. The CDR3 region has the DNA TGTGCCAGCAGTAAGGGACAGCCCTCCTACGAGCAGTACTTC.

This rearrangement joins TRBV18 to TRBJ1-2; TRBD1 might be the D (5 bases). V was cut by 6 bases and J by 6 bases, with 17 bases left in between. The CDR3 sequence is 14 residues long. CDR1 is KGHSH and CDR2 is LQKENI in the germline V gene. CDR3 sequence reads: CASSLLETADGYTF. In DNA form, the CDR3 reads TGTGCCAGCTCCCTTCTCGAGACAGCCGATGGCTACACCTTC.

This rearrangement joins TRBV5-1 to TRBJ1-3; D ambiguous. The CDR3 runs 14 residues. Germline assignment: CDR1 SGHRS and CDR2 YFSETQ. Trimming stripped 0 bases from V and 2 bases from J, with 6 bases between. CDR3 sequence reads: CASSLEQPGNTIYF. The CDR3 coding sequence is TGCGCCAGCAGCTTGGAACAACCTGGAAACACCATATATTTT.

This clone was counted a few times. The CDR3 sequence is CASNRGTYNSPLHF. DNA for the CDR3: TGTGCCAGCAACAGGGGCACCTATAATTCACCCCTCCACTTT. The rearrangement joins TRBV2 to TRBJ1-6; 7 bases map to TRBD1. Per the germline V gene, CDR1 is SNHLY and CDR2 is FYNNEI. The CDR3 is 14 amino acids. J lost 2 bases, V lost 7 bases, and 2 bases had no gene match.

This chain connects TRBV30 to TRBJ1-1; D is unclear. Trimming pared 5 bases from V and 3 bases from J, leaving 10 bases between. The germline V gene encodes CDR1 GTSNPN and CDR2 SVGIG (reference sequence). The CDR3 totals 12 residues. The CDR3 reads CAWGQDYTEAFF. CDR3 in DNA: TGTGCCTGGGGGCAGGACTACACTGAAGCTTTCTTT.

This clone was detected only a few times. The V call is TRBV14, the J call TRBJ2-5; perhaps TRBD1 as D (5 bases). V shed 2 bases and J shed 9 bases, with 13 bases lying between them. Germline lookup yields CDR1 SGHDN and CDR2 FVKESK. The CDR3 runs 13 residues. CDR3 nucleotide sequence: TGTGCCAGCAGCCAATCTTGGGGCGGAGCCCAGTACTTC. Amino acid sequence: CASSQSWGGAQYF.

In this sample, this clone turned up a few times. The J gene is TRBJ2-5, the V gene TRBV18, with 8 bases fitting TRBD1. Unmatched junction bases numbered 7, after V lost 9 bases and J lost 1 base. Germline V lookup: CDR1 KGHSH, CDR2 LQKENI. The CDR3 has 14 residues. The CDR3 DNA follows: TGTGCCAGTATGGACAGGGACCTCCAAGAGACCCAGTACTTC. Translation gives CASMDRDLQETQYF.

The rearrangement joins TRBV5-5 to TRBJ2-5; 8 bases fit TRBD1. Germline V CDR1 and CDR2: SGHKS, YYEKEE (reference sequence). The CDR3 sequence is 14 residues long. V was pared by 0 bases and J by 5 bases, with 3 bases of the junction left unmatched. The CDR3 DNA reads TGTGCCAGCAGCTTGGGGACAGGGATGGAGACCCAGTACTTC. This codes for CASSLGTGMETQYF. The variable domain in full, completed from reference TRBV5-5 and TRBJ2-5, reads DAGVTQSPTHLIKTRGQQVTLRCSPISGHKSVSWYQQVLGQGPQFIFQYYEKEERGRGNFPDRFSARQFPNYSSELNVNALLLGDSALYLCASSLGTGMETQYFGPGTRLLVL.

There are a few counts of this clone. The V call is TRBV9, the J call TRBJ2-7; TRBD1 might be the D (6 bases). V dropped 4 bases and J dropped 2 bases, with 22 bases sitting between them. In germline, CDR1 is SGDLS, CDR2 YYNGEE. This CDR3 contains 17 residues. The CDR3 protein is CASSPGLRGRDTYEQYF. The CDR3 DNA follows: TGTGCCAGCAGCCCCGGCTTAAGGGGTAGGGACACCTACGAGCAGTACTTC.

The rearrangement uses TRBV18 and TRBJ1-2, with D maybe TRBD1 (5 bases). This CDR3 comprises 13 residues. The V end was cut by 2 bases, the J end by 5 bases, with 9 bases between. Looked up from germline, CDR1 is KGHSH and CDR2 is LQKENI. CDR3 nucleotide sequence: TGTGCCAGCTCACCAGACAGCACATATGGCTACACCTTC. Amino acid sequence: CASSPDSTYGYTF.

V usage is TRBV5-1 and J usage is TRBJ2-1, with D possibly matching TRBD1 (6 bases). The CDR3 consists of 16 residues. V lost 0 bases, J lost 2 bases, and 12 bases lay in between. Germline V gene lookup returns CDR1 SGHRS and CDR2 YFSETQ. This chain's CDR3 is CASSLGQVLTYNEQFF. The CDR3 nucleotides are TGCGCCAGCAGCTTGGGACAGGTCCTTACCTACAATGAGCAGTTCTTC.

This clone was detected only a few times. This sequence joins TRBV4-2 and TRBJ2-2; tentative D call: TRBD2 (5 bases). This CDR3 contains 17 residues. CDR1 is LGHNA and CDR2 is YNFKEQ in the germline V gene. The V end lost 0 bases, the J end lost 5 bases, and 16 bases lay between the germline ends. The CDR3 is CASSQDFVRTGTGELFF. Here the CDR3 DNA reads TGTGCCAGCAGCCAAGATTTCGTAAGGACTGGGACCGGGGAGCTGTTTTTT.